One sample yielded the 20 T cell receptor beta chains listed below, sequenced in a study of T cell clones after liver transplantation. Using immunoSEQ multiplex PCR, the repertoire was profiled, and TCRdb retains in-frame clones only, with some absent. The repertoire has 65,000 to 95,000 clones, roughly 80% of them found once; the top ten carry roughly 0.6%. Sequenced here: CD4+ T cells from blood, sampled before liver transplant. The receptors derive from a human donor who received a liver transplant.

This clone has just a few counts. The chain combines TRBV7-9 with TRBJ2-1; no clear D gene. The V and J ends lost 0 bases and 6 bases respectively, with 21 bases between them. CDR1 and CDR2 from the germline V gene are SEHNR and FQNEAQ (reference sequence). The length of the CDR3 is 18 residues. The CDR3 sequence is CASSLATAGPRFFNEQFF. CDR3 DNA sequence: TGTGCCAGCAGCTTAGCGACGGCAGGCCCCAGATTCTTCAATGAGCAGTTCTTC.

The rearrangement joins TRBV28 to TRBJ2-6; no clear D. The CDR3 contains 16 residues. Germline lookup yields CDR1 MDHEN and CDR2 SYDVKM. Deletions cut 1 base from V and 1 base from J, with 8 bases between. DNA of the CDR3: TGTGCCAGCAGTTTATTCGACGTTTCTGGGGCCAACGTCCTGACTTTC. Translation: CASSLFDVSGANVLTF.

The chain links TRBV7-2 to TRBJ2-5; the D gene is possibly TRBD2 (6 bases). Trimming stripped 7 bases from V and 1 base from J, with 16 bases between. Germline V CDR1 and CDR2: SGHTA, FQGNSA. CDR3 length: 15 amino acids. The chain's CDR3 is CASMPGVAAQETQYF. The CDR3 coding sequence is TGTGCCAGCATGCCGGGGGTAGCGGCCCAAGAGACCCAGTACTTC.

The chain carries TRBV6-5 and TRBJ2-1, with TRBD2 identical over 7 bases. This CDR3 has 15 residues. CDR1 and CDR2 from the germline V gene are MNHEY and SVGAGI. V gave up 7 bases and J gave up 6 bases; unmatched junction bases: 12. CDR3 DNA sequence: TGTGCCAGCAAAAAAAGGACTAGTCACGCCAATGAGCAGTTCTTC. It yields the protein CASKKRTSHANEQFF.

The chain couples TRBV5-1 to TRBJ1-1; possible D gene TRBD1, 6 bases. CDR3 length: 15 residues. Germline values: CDR1 SGHRS, CDR2 YFSETQ. Trimming removed 4 bases from V and 0 bases from J, with 13 bases in between. The CDR3 DNA is TGCGCCAGCAGCACAATAGGACAGCTGAACACTGAAGCTTTCTTT. Protein product: CASSTIGQLNTEAFF. The whole variable domain, filled in from reference TRBV5-1 and TRBJ1-1, reads KAGVTQTPRYLIKTRGQQVTLSCSPISGHRSVSWYQQTPGQGLQFLFEYFSETQRNKGNFPGRFSGRQFSNSRSEMNVSTLELGDSALYLCASSTIGQLNTEAFFGQGTRLTVV.

V usage is TRBV7-2 and J usage is TRBJ2-7; 7 bases are shared with TRBD2. The ends lost 3 bases at V and 3 bases at J; junction bases unmatched: 5. Germline V CDR1 and CDR2: SGHTA, FQGNSA. The CDR3 extends over 14 amino acids. Here the CDR3 reads CASSLPGLNYEQYF. The CDR3 DNA follows: TGTGCCAGCAGCTTGCCGGGACTAAACTACGAGCAGTACTTC. The complete variable domain, with remaining parts taken from reference TRBV7-2 and TRBJ2-7, reads GAGVSQSPSNKVTEKGKDVELRCDPISGHTALYWYRQSLGQGLEFLIYFQGNSAPDKSGLPSDRFSAERTGGSVSTLTIQRTQQEDSAVYLCASSLPGLNYEQYFGPGTRLTVT.

The chain uses TRBV28 and TRBJ1-5; D is unclear. V was trimmed by 3 bases and J by 0 bases, leaving 6 bases between them. The CDR3 runs 14 residues. Germline-derived CDR1 and CDR2 are MDHEN and SYDVKM. The CDR3 protein is CASSFFRSNQPQHF. The CDR3 bases are TGTGCCAGCAGTTTTTTCCGTAGCAATCAGCCCCAGCATTTT.

The chain carries TRBV11-2 and TRBJ2-7; 7 bases map to TRBD2. Germline CDR1 SGHAT, CDR2 FQNNGV. The ends lost 1 base at V and 3 bases at J; junction bases unmatched: 3. This CDR3 region has 14 residues. The CDR3 coding sequence is TGTGCCAGCAGCTTAGTCCAGCGGGGCTACGAGCAGTACTTC. Translation: CASSLVQRGYEQYF.

This chain links TRBV28 with TRBJ2-5; the match to TRBD2 covers 8 bases. The CDR3 length is 17 residues. V gave up 5 bases and J gave up 5 bases; unmatched junction bases: 16. Germline V gene data show CDR1 as MDHEN and CDR2 as SYDVKM. CDR3 residues: CASSRQRGAGEKETQYF. The CDR3 DNA is TGTGCCAGCAGTCGCCAGCGTGGAGCGGGAGAGAAGGAGACCCAGTACTTC.

Only one count was recorded for this clone. The genes are TRBV7-9 and TRBJ2-1; tentative D call: TRBD2 (6 bases). The germline CDR1 and CDR2 sequences are SEHNR and FQNEAQ (reference sequence). V lost 5 bases to trimming and J lost 3 bases, with 14 bases between them. This CDR3 is built from 15 residues. The CDR3 DNA reads TGTGCCAGCAGCCTGACTAGTCCGAACTACAATGAGCAGTTCTTC. As protein: CASSLTSPNYNEQFF.

CDR3 residues: CASSSPEGGAYEQYF. DNA for the CDR3: TGTGCCAGCAGTTCCCCGGAAGGGGGTGCCTACGAGCAGTACTTC. This rearrangement joins TRBV2 to TRBJ2-7; D possibly corresponds to TRBD1 (6 bases). V gave up 5 bases and J gave up 2 bases, with 16 bases separating them. The germline CDR1 and CDR2 sequences are SNHLY and FYNNEI. The CDR3 runs to 15 residues.

The chain links TRBV28 to TRBJ1-1; D gene uncertain. The CDR3 runs to 15 residues. Germline V gene sequence: CDR1 MDHEN, CDR2 SYDVKM. V dropped 7 bases and J dropped 3 bases, with 18 bases sitting between them. The CDR3 DNA reads as TGTGCCAGCAATATGATGACGAGAGACGACACTGAAGCTTTCTTT. As protein: CASNMMTRDDTEAFF.

The rearrangement joins TRBV5-6 to TRBJ2-3; 8 bases map to TRBD1. The ends lost 3 bases at V and 4 bases at J; junction bases unmatched: 7. This CDR3 has 15 amino acids. The germline CDR1 and CDR2 sequences are SGHDT and YYEEEE. CDR3 sequence: CASSSMTGVADTQYF. CDR3 coding DNA: TGTGCCAGCAGCTCAATGACAGGGGTGGCAGATACGCAGTATTTT. The full variable domain, in which reference TRBV5-6 and TRBJ2-3 provide the parts outside the CDR3, is DAGVTQSPTHLIKTRGQQVTLRCSPKSGHDTVSWYQQALGQGPQFIFQYYEEEERQRGNFPDRFSGHQFPNYSSELNVNALLLGDSALYLCASSSMTGVADTQYFGPGTRLTVL.

The rearrangement uses TRBV28 and TRBJ1-5; 11 bases map to TRBD1. Germline V lookup: CDR1 MDHEN, CDR2 SYDVKM. Trimming at V came to 4 bases and at J to 6 bases, leaving 11 bases not matched to a gene. The CDR3 is made up of 17 amino acids. CDR3 nucleotides: TGTGCCAGCAGTTCCCAGAGGGACAGGGGGAACGGTCAGCCCCAGCATTTT. Translating gives CASSSQRDRGNGQPQHF.

This clone has a single count. The gene calls are TRBV4-1 and TRBJ1-4; the D gene is possibly TRBD1 (5 bases). Germline V lookup: CDR1 MGHRA, CDR2 YSYEKL. The CDR3 covers 14 residues. V was pared by 3 bases and J by 8 bases, with 13 bases between. The CDR3 DNA sequence: TGCGCCAGCAGCCAGTGGGGGGGTGGCGAAAAACTGTTTTTT. Residues: CASSQWGGGEKLFF.

The genes are TRBV19 and TRBJ1-2, with 7 nucleotides matching TRBD1. V was clipped by 1 base and J by 8 bases; unmatched bases: 13. CDR1 is LNHDA and CDR2 is SQIVND in the germline V gene (reference sequence). The CDR3 spans 16 residues. The CDR3 bases are TGTGCCAGTAGTATAGGGAACTCGGGACAGTCTATGGGCTACACCTTC. Residues: CASSIGNSGQSMGYTF.

This chain joins TRBV5-4 and TRBJ2-4, with 8 bases matching TRBD2. J lost 0 bases, V lost 0 bases, and 2 bases had no gene match. Per the germline V gene, CDR1 is SGHNT and CDR2 is YYREEE (reference sequence). The CDR3 is 16 amino acids. CDR3 in DNA: TGTGCCAGCAGCTTGGAACTAGCGGCAGCCAAAAACATTCAGTACTTC. Its protein is CASSLELAAAKNIQYF.

The genes are TRBV4-1 and TRBJ2-1; D uncertain. The V gene lost 1 base and the J gene lost 8 bases, with 18 bases spanning the gap. The CDR3 loop spans 16 amino acids. The germline V gene encodes CDR1 MGHRA and CDR2 YSYEKL. The CDR3 reads CASSQVGGKAVDEQFF. DNA of the CDR3: TGCGCCAGCAGCCAAGTGGGCGGAAAAGCCGTCGATGAGCAGTTCTTC.

CDR3: CASSLARESGPGNTIYF. The CDR3 DNA follows: TGCGCCAGCAGCTTGGCCAGGGAATCGGGGCCTGGAAACACCATATATTTT. The chain combines TRBV5-1 with TRBJ1-3; weak D call: TRBD1 (5 bases). The CDR3 sequence is 17 residues long. Trimming left V 0 bases short and J 2 bases short, with 15 bases between. Germline V CDR1 and CDR2: SGHRS, YFSETQ.

This rearrangement joins TRBV27 to TRBJ2-3; TRBD2 aligns across 8 bases. The CDR3 totals 16 residues. Germline V gene data show CDR1 as MNHEY and CDR2 as SMNVEV (reference sequence). The ends lost 4 bases at V and 0 bases at J; junction bases unmatched: 6. The CDR3 bases are TGTGCCAGCAGTTCTTCACTAGCGGCTAGCACAGATACGCAGTATTTT. Amino acids: CASSSSLAASTDTQYF.